This record covers a single TCR beta chain. CDR3 length: 19 residues. V lost 6 bases and J lost 0; bases outside the gene matches: 15. Germline loops: CDR1 SNHLY, CDR2 FYNNEI. Via MiXCR, TCRdb re-called the RT-PCR reads, giving one row per CDR3 protein. The sample records about 700,000 distinct CDR3 sequences, approximately 15% being singletons. The chain carries TRBV2 and TRBJ2-7; 12 bases match TRBD2. Material for sequencing was memory CD4+ T cells from blood. The origin of this receptor is a female donor in good health, serving as a healthy control. CDR3 residues: CASRDPGLAGPGASYEQYF. The CDR3 DNA reads as TGTGCCAGCAGGGATCCGGGACTAGCGGGCCCGGGGGCCTCCTACGAGCAGTACTTC.